The rows below give T cell receptor beta chains drawn from one sample of a study of blood T cells in healthy people across ages. TCRdb re-called the 5' RACE reads through MiXCR, storing one row per CDR3 protein. This table holds roughly 1,300,000 distinct CDR3 sequences, around 59% found once. The sequencing sample was made of blood. These receptors all stem from a man younger than 35 in good health. The CDR3 runs from the conserved cysteine through the conserved F or W. The D gene is left open where the match is weak. Size values are once, few and many counts, or a class for expanded clones, and some rows have none.

>TRBJ2-3|TRBD2|16|NA|TRBV20-1
TGCAGTGCTAGAGATCCCCAGCGGGAGGGCACAGATACGCAGTATTTT
CSARDPQREGTDTQYF
>TRBJ2-1|TRBD1|14|NA|TRBV6-2/TRBV6-3
TGTGCCAGCAGTTTGTTGACAGGGAAGAATGAGCAGTTCTTC
CASSLLTGKNEQFF
>TRBJ2-3|NA|15|NA|TRBV7-9
TGTGCCAGCTCGTCATCGAGGGGGGGCACAGATACGCAGTATTTT
CASSSSRGGTDTQYF
>TRBJ2-1|TRBD2|16|few|TRBV24-1
TGTGCCACCAGTGATTCTAGCGGGAGTAACTACAATGAGCAGTTCTTC
CATSDSSGSNYNEQFF
>TRBJ2-7|TRBD1|13|few|TRBV12-3/TRBV12-4
TGTGCCAGCAGTTCCGTAGGGGGCGACGAGCAGTACTTC
CASSSVGGDEQYF
>TRBJ2-1|TRBD1|14|NA|TRBV10-3
TGTGCCACCACCTCCCGACAGGGGGACAATGAGCAGTTCTTC
CATTSRQGDNEQFF
>TRBJ2-3|TRBD2|15|few|TRBV20-1
TGCAGTGCTGACGGACTAGCGGGATTCACAGATACGCAGTATTTT
CSADGLAGFTDTQYF
>TRBJ2-3|TRBD2|15|NA|TRBV12-3/TRBV12-4
TGTGCCAGCACCCGATCGGGAGGGCTGACAGATACGCAGTATTTT
CASTRSGGLTDTQYF
>TRBJ2-1|TRBD2|17|NA|TRBV30
TGTGCCTGGAGTGCTCTAGGGGGACTAGCGGAAGATCTTGAGCAGTTCTTC
CAWSALGGLAEDLEQFF
>TRBJ2-1|TRBD2|17|NA|TRBV4-1
TGCGCCAGCAGCCAAGATTGGGCTAGCGGGAGGGGAAATGAGCAGTTCTTC
CASSQDWASGRGNEQFF
>TRBJ2-1|NA|13|few|TRBV3-1
TGTGCCAGCAGCCAAATTGGAAGAGATGAGCAGTTCTTC
CASSQIGRDEQFF
>TRBJ2-7|TRBD2|15|NA|TRBV7-9
TGTGCCAGCAGCTTAATTACTAGCGGATTGTACGAGCAGTACTTC
CASSLITSGLYEQYF
>TRBJ2-1|NA|16|NA|TRBV20-1
TGCAGTGCTAGAGATCTGGCTAGCCCCCTCCTTGGTGAGCAGTTCTTC
CSARDLASPLLGEQFF
>TRBJ2-3|NA|16|few|TRBV11-2
TGTGCCAGCAGCTTAGATCTCACAGGGCCTACAGATACGCAGTATTTT
CASSLDLTGPTDTQYF
>TRBJ2-3|NA|10|NA|TRBV29-1
TGCAGCTGGAGGTCGGATACGCAGTATTTT
CSWRSDTQYF
>TRBJ2-2|TRBD2|16|NA|TRBV4-2
TGTGCCAGCAGCCGATTAGCGGGAGTAGGCACCGGGGAGCTGTTTTTT
CASSRLAGVGTGELFF
>TRBJ2-7|NA|13|NA|TRBV7-8
TGTGCCAGCAGCACAGTAAGTTTCTACGAGCAGTACTTC
CASSTVSFYEQYF
>TRBJ2-3|NA|13|NA|TRBV12-3/TRBV12-4
TGTGCCAGCGTCTGGCAGAGCACAGATACGCAGTATTTT
CASVWQSTDTQYF
>TRBJ2-1|NA|13|few|TRBV20-1
TGCAGTGCTAGAATTGCGAACCACAATGAGCAGTTCTTC
CSARIANHNEQFF